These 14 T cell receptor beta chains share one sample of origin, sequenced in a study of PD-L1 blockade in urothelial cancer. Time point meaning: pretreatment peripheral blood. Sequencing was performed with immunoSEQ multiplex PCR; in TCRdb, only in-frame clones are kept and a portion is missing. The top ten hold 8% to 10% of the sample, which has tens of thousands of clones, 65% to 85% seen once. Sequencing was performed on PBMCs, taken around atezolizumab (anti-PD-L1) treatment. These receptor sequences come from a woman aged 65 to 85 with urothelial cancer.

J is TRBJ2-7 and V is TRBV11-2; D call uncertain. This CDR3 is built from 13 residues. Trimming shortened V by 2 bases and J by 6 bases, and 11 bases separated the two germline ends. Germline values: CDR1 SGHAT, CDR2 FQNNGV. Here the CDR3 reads CASSLYSLGEQYF. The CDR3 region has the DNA TGTGCCAGCAGCTTATATTCACTCGGCGAGCAGTACTTC.

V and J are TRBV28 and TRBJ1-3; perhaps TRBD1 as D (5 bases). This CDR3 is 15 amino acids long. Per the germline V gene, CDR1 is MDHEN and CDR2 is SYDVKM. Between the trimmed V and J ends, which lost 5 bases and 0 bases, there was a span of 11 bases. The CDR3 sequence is CASSGERGSGNTIYF. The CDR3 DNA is TGTGCCAGCAGTGGGGAAAGGGGCTCTGGAAACACCATATATTTT.

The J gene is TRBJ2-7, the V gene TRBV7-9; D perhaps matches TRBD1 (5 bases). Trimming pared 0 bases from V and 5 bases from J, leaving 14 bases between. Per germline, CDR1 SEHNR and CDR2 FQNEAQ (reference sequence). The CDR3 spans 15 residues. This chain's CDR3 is CASSLAWQGMDEQYF. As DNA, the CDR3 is TGTGCCAGCAGCTTAGCGTGGCAGGGAATGGACGAGCAGTACTTC.

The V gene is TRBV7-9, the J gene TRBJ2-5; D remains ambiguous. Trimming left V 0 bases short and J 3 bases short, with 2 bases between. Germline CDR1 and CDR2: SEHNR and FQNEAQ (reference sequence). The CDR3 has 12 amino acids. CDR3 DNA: TGTGCCAGCAGCTTAGCCGAAGAGACCCAGTACTTC. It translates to CASSLAEETQYF.

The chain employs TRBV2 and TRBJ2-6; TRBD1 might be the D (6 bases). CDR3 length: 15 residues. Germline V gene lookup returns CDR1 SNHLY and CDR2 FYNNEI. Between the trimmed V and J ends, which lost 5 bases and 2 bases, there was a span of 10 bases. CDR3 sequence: CASSQQGTGANVLTF. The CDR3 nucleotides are TGTGCCAGCAGTCAACAGGGTACTGGGGCCAACGTCCTGACTTTC.

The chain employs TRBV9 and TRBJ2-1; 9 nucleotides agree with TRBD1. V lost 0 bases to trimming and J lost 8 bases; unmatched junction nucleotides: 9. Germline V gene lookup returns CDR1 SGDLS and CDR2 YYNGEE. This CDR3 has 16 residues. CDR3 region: CASSVATRTGVDEQFF. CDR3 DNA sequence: TGTGCCAGCAGCGTAGCTACTCGGACAGGGGTCGATGAGCAGTTCTTC.

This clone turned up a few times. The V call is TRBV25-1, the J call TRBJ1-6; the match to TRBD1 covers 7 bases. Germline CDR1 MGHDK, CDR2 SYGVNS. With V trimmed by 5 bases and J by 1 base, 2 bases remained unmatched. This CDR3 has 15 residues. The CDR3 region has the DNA TGTGCCAGCAGTACAGGGGCGTCCTATAATTCACCCCTCCACTTT. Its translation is CASSTGASYNSPLHF.

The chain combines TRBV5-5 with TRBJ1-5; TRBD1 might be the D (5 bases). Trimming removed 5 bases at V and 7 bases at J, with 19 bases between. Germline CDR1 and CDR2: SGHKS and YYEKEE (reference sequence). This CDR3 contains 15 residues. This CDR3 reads CASSEDTGVGQPQHF. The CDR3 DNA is TGTGCCAGCAGTGAGGATACGGGGGTCGGGCAGCCCCAGCATTTT.

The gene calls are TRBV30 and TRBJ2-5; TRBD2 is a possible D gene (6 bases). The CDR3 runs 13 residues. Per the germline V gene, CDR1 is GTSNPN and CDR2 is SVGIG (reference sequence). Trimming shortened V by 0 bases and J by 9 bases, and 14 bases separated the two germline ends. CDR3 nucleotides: TGTGCCTGGAGTGTACGGCGGGGTTTAGCCCAGTACTTC. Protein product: CAWSVRRGLAQYF.

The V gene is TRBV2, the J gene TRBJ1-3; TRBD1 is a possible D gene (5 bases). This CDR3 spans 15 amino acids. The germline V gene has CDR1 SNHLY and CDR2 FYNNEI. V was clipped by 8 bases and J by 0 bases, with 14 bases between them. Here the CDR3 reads CASGPDGHSGNTIYF. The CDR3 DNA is TGTGCCAGCGGCCCGGACGGACACTCTGGAAACACCATATATTTT.

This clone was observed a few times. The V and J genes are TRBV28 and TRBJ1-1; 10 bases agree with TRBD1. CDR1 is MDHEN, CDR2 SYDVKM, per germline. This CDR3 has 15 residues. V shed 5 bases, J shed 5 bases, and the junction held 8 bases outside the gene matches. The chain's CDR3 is CASSERTGGFTEAFF. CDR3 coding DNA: TGTGCCAGCAGTGAGCGGACAGGGGGTTTTACTGAAGCTTTCTTT.

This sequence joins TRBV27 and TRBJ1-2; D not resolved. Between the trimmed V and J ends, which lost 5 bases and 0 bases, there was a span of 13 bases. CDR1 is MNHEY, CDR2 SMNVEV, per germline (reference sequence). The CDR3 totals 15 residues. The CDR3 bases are TGTGCCAGCAGTCAGAACGGAGCCACTAACTATGGCTACACCTTC. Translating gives CASSQNGATNYGYTF.

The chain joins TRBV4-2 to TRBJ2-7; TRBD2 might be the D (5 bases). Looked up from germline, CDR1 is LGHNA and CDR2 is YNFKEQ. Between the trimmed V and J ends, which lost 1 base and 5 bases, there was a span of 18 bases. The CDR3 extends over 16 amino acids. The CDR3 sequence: CASSQASARRFDEQYF. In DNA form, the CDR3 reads TGTGCCAGCAGCCAAGCTTCGGCCCGGAGGTTCGACGAGCAGTACTTC.

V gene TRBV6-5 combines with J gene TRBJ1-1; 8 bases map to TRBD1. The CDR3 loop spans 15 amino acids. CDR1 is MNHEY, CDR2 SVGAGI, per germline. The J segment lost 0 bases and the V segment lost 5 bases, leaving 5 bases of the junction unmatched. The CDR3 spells CASSTWDRLNTEAFF. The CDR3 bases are TGTGCCAGCAGTACATGGGACAGGTTGAACACTGAAGCTTTCTTT.